This entry describes one T cell receptor (beta chain). Antigen: not known. Extracted from the samples, RNA was reverse transcribed into cDNA to serve as the sequencing template. Using immunoSEQ multiplex PCR, the repertoire was profiled, and TCRdb retains in-frame clones only, with some absent. Found here are 23,000 or so clones, about 47% of them singletons; the top ten hold under 35%. V trimming: 7 bases; J trimming: 4 bases; junction bases outside the gene matches: 21. Germline V gene data show CDR1 as KGHSH and CDR2 as LQKENI. The CDR3 covers 20 residues. The data were obtained in a study of CD8+ T cells in alopecia areata. Those with alopecia areata gave lesional scalp punch biopsies and peripheral blood. Whole-study results and caveats: In patients, TCRs were shared less clearly than in mice, and HLA may possibly be involved. The study found higher clonality in lesional than normal scalp, especially in alopecia totalis/universalis. Normal skin's resident alphabeta T cells are also sequenced in scalp samples.

The receptor comes from a human donor with alopecia areata. The sample comprised NKG2D-high CD8+ T cells sorted from blood. The chain employs TRBV18 and TRBJ2-1; 11 nucleotides line up with TRBD2. The CDR3 protein is CASFPRRWLAGGPGYNEQFF. The CDR3 DNA reads TGTGCCAGCTTCCCTCGACGGTGGCTAGCGGGAGGCCCGGGGTACAATGAGCAGTTCTTC. Supplemented by reference TRBV18 and TRBJ2-1, the full variable domain reads NAGVMQNPRHLVRRRGQEARLRCSPMKGHSHVYWYRQLPEEGLKFMVYLQKENIIDESGMPKERFSAEFPKEGPSILRIQQVVRGDSAAYFCASFPRRWLAGGPGYNEQFFGPGTRLTVL.